This T cell receptor (beta chain) comes out of a study of blood T cell repertoires in COVID-19. In the study overall: Specimens from acute and convalescent COVID-19 originated in the United States, Italy and Spain.

Study processing details: Reference gene primer amplification gave estimated nucleated cell counts. The assay was immunoSEQ multiplex PCR, and TCRdb's table has in-frame clones only and misses some. V and J calls and clone size come straight from that table; D and trimming were deduced from the DNA. This sample yields fewer than 70,000 clones, of which about 90% are seen a single time; approximately 3.5% belongs to the top ten. This TCR was sampled from a human donor in a cohort sampled during active COVID-19. The sequenced sample was peripheral blood.

CDR3 in DNA: TGTGCCAGCAGTGAAGCGGCTAACATAGGTACGCAGTATTTT. Translated: CASSEAANIGTQYF. V and J are TRBV25-1 and TRBJ2-3; unclear D gene. The CDR3 totals 14 residues. Trimming removed 2 bases at V and 8 bases at J, with 14 bases between. Germline V gives CDR1 MGHDK, CDR2 SYGVNS.